The entry that follows covers one TCR beta chain sequence. The antigen it recognizes is unknown. No base-level quality is on record; no much larger clone is a single base apart. Whole blood was collected in K2EDTA tubes by collaborating institutions according to the institutions' own protocols. For TCRbeta analysis, collaborators shipped samples in one of three forms: frozen whole blood, isolated PBMCs, or DNA extracted from either of those sample types. The data were taken from a study of blood T cell repertoires in COVID-19 (TCRdb year 2020). General notes on the study: Collaborator samples came from the United States, Italy and Spain and covered acute and convalescent phases of COVID-19. The repertoires were released in a freely available public database intended as a resource for research on the immune response to SARS-CoV-2. Where available, HLA class I and class II types were taken from metadata supplied by the sample provider and were not determined by assay-based typing. Samples came from the ongoing ImmuneRACE study (first 160 participants) plus 1,254 subjects from 6 global collaborators. The sample metadata nearly always contained a de-identified subject ID, COVID-19 status, age in years and sex. The prospective study material was composed of cDNA or gDNA derived from T cells, B-cell-depleted T cells, or PBMCs. The dataset comprised deeply sampled blood TCRbeta repertoires from subjects exposed to, actively infected with, or recovered from COVID-19.

TCRbeta CDR3 regions were amplified from genomic DNA by means of the immunoSEQ Assay, a bias-controlled multiplex PCR. The study's own analysis went as follows. The number of nucleated cells in each sample was estimated by amplification of reference gene primers within the assay. To quantify the absolute abundance of each unique TCRbeta CDR3 rearrangement, sequence reads were collapsed and filtered. For each sample, productive Simpson clonality was calculated by taking the square root of Simpson's diversity index across productive rearrangements. TCRdb stores this immuneACCESS table with in-frame sequences only. Part of the clones is absent; in the studies checked, under half of the shortfall reflects unresolved V genes, and no reason is known for the rest. That table gives V, J and clone size, and the DNA gave D and trimming. This sample lists 120,000 to 150,000 clones; more than 70% were detected once. The ten largest make up around 13% of the sample.

Summary of the overall study and its limitations: How much clinical and demographic metadata was included differed by source and by participant, and the metadata was provided uncurated.

Deletion took 2 bases off V and 4 bases off J, with a span of 10 bases between the germline ends. The CDR3 sequence holds 14 residues, the cysteine and phenylalanine included. CDR3 DNA is the only sequence kept; it has 42 bases, read in frame from the first base. According to the germline V gene, CDR1 reads SGHRS and CDR2 reads YFSETQ. This receptor chain uses TRBV5-1 and TRBJ2-1; D gene: possibly TRBD2, on 6 matching bases. The source is a man between 60 and 75 years old with active or convalescent COVID-19. The sequenced sample was peripheral blood. The CDR3 region has the sequence CASSLAGPYNEQFF. The sequence in DNA is TGCGCCAGCAGCTTAGCGGGCCCTTACAATGAGCAGTTCTTC.